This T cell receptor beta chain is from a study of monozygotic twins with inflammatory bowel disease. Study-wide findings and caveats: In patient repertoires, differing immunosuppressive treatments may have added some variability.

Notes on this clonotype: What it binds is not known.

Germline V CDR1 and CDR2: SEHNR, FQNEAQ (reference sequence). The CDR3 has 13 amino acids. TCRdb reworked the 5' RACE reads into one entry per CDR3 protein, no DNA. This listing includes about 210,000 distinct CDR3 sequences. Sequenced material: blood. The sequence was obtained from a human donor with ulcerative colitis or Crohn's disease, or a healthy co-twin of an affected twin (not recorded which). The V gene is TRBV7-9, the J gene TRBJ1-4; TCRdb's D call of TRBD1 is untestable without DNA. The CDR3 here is CASRLDQGEKLFF.